This TCR beta chain was found in a study of neurological immune-mediated disorders. As for time point: longitudinal time-point 2. This clonotype was counted ten times or more. Germline CDR1 is MDHEN and CDR2 is SYDVKM. V was clipped by 6 bases and J by 4 bases, with 21 bases between them. The length of the CDR3 is 16 residues. The cDNA was synthesized by means of template-switch 5'RACE, which was carried out with 10-nucleotide random UMIs. TCRdb used MiXCR to reprocess the 5' RACE reads, holding one entry per CDR3 protein. The repertoire includes tens of thousands of distinct CDR3 sequences, about 8.9% of them detected once, and approximately 12% sits in the top ten.

Sequenced material: PBMCs. The chain joins TRBV28 to TRBJ1-1; maybe TRBD1 (5 bases). This receptor was obtained from a man aged 25 to 40 in good health. The CDR3 DNA reads as TGTGCCAGCAGCCTAATAGGGGAGGGGAGGAGCACTGAAGCTTTCTTT. It translates to CASSLIGEGRSTEAFF.